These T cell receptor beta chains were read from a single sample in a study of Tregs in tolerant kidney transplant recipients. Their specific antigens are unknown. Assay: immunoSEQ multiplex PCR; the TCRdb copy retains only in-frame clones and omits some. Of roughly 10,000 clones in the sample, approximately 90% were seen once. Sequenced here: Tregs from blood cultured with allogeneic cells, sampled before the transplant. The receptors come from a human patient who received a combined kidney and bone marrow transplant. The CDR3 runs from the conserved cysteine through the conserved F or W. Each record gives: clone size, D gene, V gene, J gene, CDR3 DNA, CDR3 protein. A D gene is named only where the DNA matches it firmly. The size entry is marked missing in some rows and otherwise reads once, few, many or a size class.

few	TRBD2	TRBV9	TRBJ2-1	TGTGCCAGCAGCGTTGGGGTAGCGGGGGGTTATCACTACAATGAGCAGTTCTTC	CASSVGVAGGYHYNEQFF
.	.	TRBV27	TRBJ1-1	TGTGCCAGCAGTTTATATAGAGCTCCGAACACTGAAGCTTTCTTT	CASSLYRAPNTEAFF
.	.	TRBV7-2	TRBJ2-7	TGTGCCAGCAGCACCGACGGAACCGTTGCCTACGAGCAGTACTTC	CASSTDGTVAYEQYF
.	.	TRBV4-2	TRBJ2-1	TGTGCCAGCAGCCCCGACGTTTTCAATGAGCAGTTCTTC	CASSPDVFNEQFF
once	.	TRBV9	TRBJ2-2	TGTGCCAGCAGCGTAGCGATTCGTAGGAACGCCGGCGGGCTGTTTTTT	CASSVAIRRNAGGLFF
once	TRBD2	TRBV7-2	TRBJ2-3	TGTGCCAGCAGCGCGGGACTAGCGGGTGTTTTGGATACGCAGTATTTT	CASSAGLAGVLDTQYF
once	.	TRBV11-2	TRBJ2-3	TGTGCCAGCAGCTTAGGAGGCAGGAAGTTTACGCAGTATTTT	CASSLGGRKFTQYF
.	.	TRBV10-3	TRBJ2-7	TGTGCCATCAGTGTAACAGGGTCGAATTCCTACGAGCAGTACTTC	CAISVTGSNSYEQYF
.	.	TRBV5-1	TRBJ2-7	TGCGCCAGCTCTCGAAGGCAGGACTCCTACGAGCAGTACTTC	CASSRRQDSYEQYF
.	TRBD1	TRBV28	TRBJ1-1	TGTGCCAGCAGCCTCCCTTCCTTTGACAGGGACACTGAAGCTTTCTTT	CASSLPSFDRDTEAFF
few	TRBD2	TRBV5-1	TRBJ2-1	TGCGCCAGCAGCACCAGACTAGCGGGGAGTGAGCAGTTCTTC	CASSTRLAGSEQFF
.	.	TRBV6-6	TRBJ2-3	TGTGCCAGCAGTTACTTGGGAGATACGCAGTATTTT	CASSYLGDTQYF
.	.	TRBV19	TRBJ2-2	TGTGCCAGTACCCAGTCGGGGGGGGAGCTGTTTTTT	CASTQSGGELFF
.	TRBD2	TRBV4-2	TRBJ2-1	TGTGCCAGCAGAACAAGCGGGGGAATTAATGAGCAGTTCTTC	CASRTSGGINEQFF
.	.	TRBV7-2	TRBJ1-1	TGTGCCAGCAGCAAAATTACAGGGTCGGGCACTGAAGCTTTCTTT	CASSKITGSGTEAFF
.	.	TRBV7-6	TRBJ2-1	TGTGCCAGCAGCCACGGACTGGGATCCTACAATGAGCAGTTCTTC	CASSHGLGSYNEQFF
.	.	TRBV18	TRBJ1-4	TGTGCCAGCTCACCATGGGCGGGGTTTAATGAAAAACTGTTTTTT	CASSPWAGFNEKLFF
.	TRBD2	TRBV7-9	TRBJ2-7	TGTGCCAGCAGCTTACGGGCCACCGGGACTAGCGGCTACGAGCAGTACTTC	CASSLRATGTSGYEQYF
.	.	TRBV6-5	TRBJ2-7	TGTGCCAGCAGTAAGGGACTTCTCTCCTACGAGCAGTACTTC	CASSKGLLSYEQYF
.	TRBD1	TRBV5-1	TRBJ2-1	TGCGCCAGCAGCTTGGTTGGACAGGGTTACAATGAGCAGTTCTTC	CASSLVGQGYNEQFF
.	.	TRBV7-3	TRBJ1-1	TGTGCCAGCAGCTCCATACCTGACCGAGGGTTGAACACTGAAGCTTTCTTT	CASSSIPDRGLNTEAFF
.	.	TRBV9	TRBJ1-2	TGTGCCAGCAGCGTAGGAAGCGACGAATGGTATGGCTACACCTTC	CASSVGSDEWYGYTF
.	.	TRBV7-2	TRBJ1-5	TGTGCCAGCAGCCCCCCCGGGGGGCCCCAGCATTTT	CASSPPGGPQHF
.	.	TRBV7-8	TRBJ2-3	TGTGCCAGCAGCTTACGTAGCTTCCCGGCAGATACGCAGTATTTT	CASSLRSFPADTQYF
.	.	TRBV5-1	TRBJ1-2	TGCGCCAGCAGCTTGCGTCCCAAAGAAGTCCCTGGAGGGACGGACTATGGCTACACCTTC	CASSLRPKEVPGGTDYGYTF
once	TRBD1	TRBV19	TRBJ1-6	TGTGCCAGTAGTATGAGGGACAGAAATTCACCCCTCCACTTT	CASSMRDRNSPLHF
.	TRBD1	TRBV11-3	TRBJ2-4	TGTGCCAGCAGTCCCGACAGGGGGGGCATTCAGTACTTC	CASSPDRGGIQYF
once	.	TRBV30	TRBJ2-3	TGTGCCTGGAGTAGATGGCCTGGGGGGACAGATACGCAGTATTTT	CAWSRWPGGTDTQYF
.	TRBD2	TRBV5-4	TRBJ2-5	TGTGCCAGCAGCCCCCAGCGGGGGGCCCAGGAGACCCAGTACTTC	CASSPQRGAQETQYF
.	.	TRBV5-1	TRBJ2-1	TGCGCCAGCAGATATGGGACTCACGATGAGCAGTTCTTC	CASRYGTHDEQFF
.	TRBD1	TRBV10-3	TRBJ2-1	TGTGCCATCAGCCAAGGACAGGGGAAATACAATGAGCAGTTCTTC	CAISQGQGKYNEQFF
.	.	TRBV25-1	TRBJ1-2	TGTGCCAGCAGTGCGACAAGATTCTATGGCTACACCTTC	CASSATRFYGYTF
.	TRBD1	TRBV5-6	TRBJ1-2	TGTGCCAGCAGCTTTGGGACAGGGGGCCACCGAAATTATGGCTACACCTTC	CASSFGTGGHRNYGYTF
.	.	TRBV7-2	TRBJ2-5	TGTGCCAGCAGGCCAACTAGTGGAGCACAAGAGACCCAGTACTTC	CASRPTSGAQETQYF
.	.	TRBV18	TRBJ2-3	TGTGCCAGCTCACCAGCCTCTTTCACAGATACGCAGTATTTT	CASSPASFTDTQYF
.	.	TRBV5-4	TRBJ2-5	TGTGCCAGCAGCCATCACCCTGGCCACGAAGAGACCCAGTACTTC	CASSHHPGHEETQYF
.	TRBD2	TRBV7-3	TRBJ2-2	TGTGCCAGCAGCCCGCCTAGCGGGGGAGGAACCGGGGAGCTGTTTTTT	CASSPPSGGGTGELFF
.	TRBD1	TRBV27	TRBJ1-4	TGTGCCAGCAGTTTCGAGTCGCCCCGGGACAGGATTGAAAAACTGTTTTTT	CASSFESPRDRIEKLFF
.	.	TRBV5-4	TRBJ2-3	TGTGCCAGCAGCAGTGGGGGTAACATGGAAGATACGCAGTATTTT	CASSSGGNMEDTQYF
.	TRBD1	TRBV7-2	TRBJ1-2	TGTGCCAGCAGCTTAAGGGACAGGGCGGGCTACACCTTC	CASSLRDRAGYTF
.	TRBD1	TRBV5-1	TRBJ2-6	TGCGCCAGCAGCTTAGGGACAGGGTCAGGGGCCAACGTCCTGACTTTC	CASSLGTGSGANVLTF
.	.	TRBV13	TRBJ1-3	TGTGCCAGCAGCTTATGGGCAGCTGGAAACACCATATATTTT	CASSLWAAGNTIYF
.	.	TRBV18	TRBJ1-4	TGTGCCAGTTCGGCAGGCGGGGAAAAACTGTTTTTT	CASSAGGEKLFF
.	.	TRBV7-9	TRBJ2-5	TGTGCCAGCAGCTTAGACCTAGGGGCCGTGAAGACCCAGTACTTC	CASSLDLGAVKTQYF
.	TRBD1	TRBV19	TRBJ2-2	TGTGCCAGTAGTATAGTACAGGGGGCGACGGGGGAGCTGTTTTTT	CASSIVQGATGELFF
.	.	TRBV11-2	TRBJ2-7	TGTGCCAGCAGCCCCGACCCCCTCCAGAACTACGAGCAGTACTTC	CASSPDPLQNYEQYF
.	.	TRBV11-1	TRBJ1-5	TGTGCCAGCAGCTTCACTGTCAGGGGCGACAATCAGCCCCAGCATTTT	CASSFTVRGDNQPQHF
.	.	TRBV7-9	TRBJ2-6	TGTGCCAGCAGCCCGGTGCGGCACTCTGGGGCCAACGTCCTGACTTTC	CASSPVRHSGANVLTF
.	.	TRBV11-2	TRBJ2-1	TGTGCCAGCAGCTTATTTGAGCGGGCCTACAATGAGCAGTTCTTC	CASSLFERAYNEQFF
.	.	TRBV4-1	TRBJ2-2	TGCGCCAGCAGCCTCGGACACTCGAACACCGGGGAGCTGTTTTTT	CASSLGHSNTGELFF
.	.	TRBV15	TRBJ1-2	TGTGCCACCAGCAGAGCGGGGGGGCTTTATGGCTACACCTTC	CATSRAGGLYGYTF